This T cell receptor beta chain derives from a study of blood T cell repertoires in COVID-19. Those enrolled, adults aged roughly 18 to 90 years, came from about two dozen US areas. This clone was recorded once. Assay: immunoSEQ multiplex PCR; the TCRdb copy retains only in-frame clones and omits some. The sample carries roughly 130,000 clones, around four fifths recorded once. The CDR3 loop spans 15 amino acids. V gave up 3 bases and J gave up 9 bases; unmatched junction bases: 13. In germline, CDR1 is LGHNA, CDR2 YNFKEQ. Sequenced: PBMCs or T cells enriched from blood (not recorded which). The receptor comes from a woman in her forties or fifties with acute COVID-19. This chain joins TRBV4-2 and TRBJ1-1, with 7 nucleotides matching TRBD1. CDR3 residues: CASSQPEDRSGKAFF. CDR3 DNA sequence: TGTGCCAGCAGCCAGCCTGAGGACAGGTCAGGAAAAGCTTTCTTT.